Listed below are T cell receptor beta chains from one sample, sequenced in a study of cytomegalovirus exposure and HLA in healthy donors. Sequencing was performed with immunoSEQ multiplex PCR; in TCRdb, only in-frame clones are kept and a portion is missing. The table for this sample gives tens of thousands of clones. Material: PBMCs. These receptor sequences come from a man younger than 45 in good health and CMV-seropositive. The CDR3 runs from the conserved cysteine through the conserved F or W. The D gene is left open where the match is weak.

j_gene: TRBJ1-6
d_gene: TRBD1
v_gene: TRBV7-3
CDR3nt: TGTGCCAGCAGACGAACAGGGGATGCCTATAATTCACCCCTCCACTTT
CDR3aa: CASRRTGDAYNSPLHF

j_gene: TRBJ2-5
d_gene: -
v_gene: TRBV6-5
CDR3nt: TGTGCCAGCAGTTATTCCCGGGACTCGCAAGAGACCCAGTACTTC
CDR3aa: CASSYSRDSQETQYF

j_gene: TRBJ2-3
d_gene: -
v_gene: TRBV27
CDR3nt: TGTGCCAGCAGCTATTTCGGCACAGATACGCAGTATTTT
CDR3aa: CASSYFGTDTQYF

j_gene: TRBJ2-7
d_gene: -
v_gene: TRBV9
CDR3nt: TGTGCCAGCAGCGTAGGTCCCCAACAGAAGCAGTACTTC
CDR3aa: CASSVGPQQKQYF

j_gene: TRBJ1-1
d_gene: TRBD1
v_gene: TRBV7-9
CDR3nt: TGTGCCAGCAGCCTAGACAGGGGTGAAGCTTTCTTT
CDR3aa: CASSLDRGEAFF

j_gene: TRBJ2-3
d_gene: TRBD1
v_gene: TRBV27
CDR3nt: TGTGCCAGCACTAACACAGGGGGCGCAGCAGATACGCAGTATTTT
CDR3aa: CASTNTGGAADTQYF

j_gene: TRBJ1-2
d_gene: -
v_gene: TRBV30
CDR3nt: TGTGCCTGGAGTTTAGGCAGGGCGTATGGCTACACCTTC
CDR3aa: CAWSLGRAYGYTF

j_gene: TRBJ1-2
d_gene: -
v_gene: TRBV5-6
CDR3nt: TGTGCCAGCAGCTCATCCCAGGGATCTAACTATGGCTACACCTTC
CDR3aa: CASSSSQGSNYGYTF

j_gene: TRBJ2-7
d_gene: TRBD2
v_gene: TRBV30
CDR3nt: TGTGCCTGGGGAACAGCACGGGGGGCCTACGAGCAGTACTTC
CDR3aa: CAWGTARGAYEQYF

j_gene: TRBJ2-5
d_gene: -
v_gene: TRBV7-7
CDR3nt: TGTGCTAGCAGCTCCCGTTCAGTCGGACAACAAGAGACCCAGTACTTC
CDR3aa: CASSSRSVGQQETQYF

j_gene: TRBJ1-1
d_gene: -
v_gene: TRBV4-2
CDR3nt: TGTGCCAGCAGCCAACTAGCGACTGAAGCTTTCTTT
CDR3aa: CASSQLATEAFF

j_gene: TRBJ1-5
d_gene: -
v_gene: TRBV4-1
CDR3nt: TGCGCCAGCAGCCCATATACAGATAGCAATCAGCCCCAGCATTTT
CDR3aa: CASSPYTDSNQPQHF

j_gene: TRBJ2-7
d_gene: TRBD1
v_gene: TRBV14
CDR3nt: TGTGCCAGCAGTCAGGGGACAGGGCGCCACGAGCAGTACTTC
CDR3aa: CASSQGTGRHEQYF

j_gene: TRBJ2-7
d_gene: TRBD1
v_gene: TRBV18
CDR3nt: TGTGCCAGCTCTTACGGACAGGGCTACGAGCAGTACTTC
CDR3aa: CASSYGQGYEQYF

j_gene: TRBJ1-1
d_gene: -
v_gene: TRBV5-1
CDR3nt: TGCGCCAGCAGCATACTGGGACACCCGAACACTGAAGCTTTCTTT
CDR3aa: CASSILGHPNTEAFF

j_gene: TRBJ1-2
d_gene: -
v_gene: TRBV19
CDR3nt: TGTGCCAGTAGTGTCCAGGGGAGCTATGGCTACACCTTC
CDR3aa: CASSVQGSYGYTF

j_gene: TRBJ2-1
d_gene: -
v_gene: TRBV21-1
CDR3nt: TGTGCCAGCAGAATCCTCAAGGGGGACCACGCCGACAATGAGCAGTTCTTC
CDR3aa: CASRILKGDHADNEQFF

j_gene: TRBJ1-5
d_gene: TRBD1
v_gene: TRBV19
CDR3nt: TGTGCCAGTAGTACAAGGACAGGGGCGGGATATATCGGCAATCAGCCCCAGCATTTT
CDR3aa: CASSTRTGAGYIGNQPQHF

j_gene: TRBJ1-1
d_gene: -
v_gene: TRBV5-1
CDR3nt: TGCGCCAGCAGCGCGGGCCCCTTGGCCGCGGAAGGCACTGAAGCTTTCTTT
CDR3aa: CASSAGPLAAEGTEAFF

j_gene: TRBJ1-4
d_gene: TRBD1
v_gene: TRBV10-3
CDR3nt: TGTGCCACAAGAGGGACAGGGACTAATGAAAAACTGTTTTTT
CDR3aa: CATRGTGTNEKLFF

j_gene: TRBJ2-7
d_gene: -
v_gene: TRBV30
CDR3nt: TGTGCCTGGAGTGTGAGCTCCTACGAGCAGTACTTC
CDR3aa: CAWSVSSYEQYF

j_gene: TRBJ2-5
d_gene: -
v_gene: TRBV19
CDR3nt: TGTGCCAGTAGCAAGGGGGTCCAAGAGACCCAGTACTTC
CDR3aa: CASSKGVQETQYF

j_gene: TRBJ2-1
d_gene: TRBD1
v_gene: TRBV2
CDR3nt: TGTGCCAGCCAGCAGGGGGATTCCTACAATGAGCAGTTCTTC
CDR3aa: CASQQGDSYNEQFF

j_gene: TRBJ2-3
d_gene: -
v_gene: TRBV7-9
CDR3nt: TGTGCCAGCAGCCCCTCTAGCGCAGATACGCAGTATTTT
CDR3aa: CASSPSSADTQYF

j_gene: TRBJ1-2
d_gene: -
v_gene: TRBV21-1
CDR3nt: TGTGCCAGCAGCAAATGCGGGACGAGGGTTTGCTATGGCTACACCTTC
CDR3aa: CASSKCGTRVCYGYTF

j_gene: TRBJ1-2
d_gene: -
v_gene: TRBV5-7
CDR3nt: TGTGCCAGCAGCGCCGGACAGCCCAATAACTATGGCTACACCTTC
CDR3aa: CASSAGQPNNYGYTF

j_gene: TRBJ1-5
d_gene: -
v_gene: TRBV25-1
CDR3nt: TGTGCCAGCAGTGGCCAAGCCTCGGGTCAGCCCCAGCATTTT
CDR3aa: CASSGQASGQPQHF

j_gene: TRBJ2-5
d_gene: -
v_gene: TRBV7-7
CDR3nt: TGTGCTAGCAGCTTCGGGAGCGGTGGGAAGGTGGAGACCCAGTACTTC
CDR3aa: CASSFGSGGKVETQYF

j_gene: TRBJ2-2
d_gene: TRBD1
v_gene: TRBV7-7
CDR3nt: TGTGCTAGCAGCCAAGGGACAGGGAAGACCGGGGAGCTGTTTTTT
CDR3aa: CASSQGTGKTGELFF

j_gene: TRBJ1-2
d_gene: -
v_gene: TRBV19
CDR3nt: TGTGCCAGTACCAATACACAGGATTACTATGGCTACACCTTC
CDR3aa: CASTNTQDYYGYTF

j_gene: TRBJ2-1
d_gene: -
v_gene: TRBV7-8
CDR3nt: TGTGCCAGCAGCTTTCCCGGGACAAATGAGCAGTTCTTC
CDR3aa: CASSFPGTNEQFF

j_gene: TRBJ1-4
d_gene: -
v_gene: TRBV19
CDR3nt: TGTGCCAGTAGTACTCTAGACGGACGGCGGGATGAAAAACTGTTTTTT
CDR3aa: CASSTLDGRRDEKLFF

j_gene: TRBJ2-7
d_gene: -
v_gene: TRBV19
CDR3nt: TGTGCCGTCGGGAAAGGGGGCTACGAGCAGTACTTC
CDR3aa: CAVGKGGYEQYF

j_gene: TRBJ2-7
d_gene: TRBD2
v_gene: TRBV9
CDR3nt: TGTGCCAGCAGCGTAGGGGGGGGAATCTCCTACGAGCAGTACTTC
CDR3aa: CASSVGGGISYEQYF

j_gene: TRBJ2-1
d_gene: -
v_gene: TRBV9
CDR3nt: TGTGCCAGCAGCGTAGTGCCCCGAGATGAGCAGTTCTTC
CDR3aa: CASSVVPRDEQFF

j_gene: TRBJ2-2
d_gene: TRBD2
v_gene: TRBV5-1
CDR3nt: TGCGCCAGCAGAGGTGCGGGAGGGTCGAACACCGGGGAGCTGTTTTTT
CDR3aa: CASRGAGGSNTGELFF

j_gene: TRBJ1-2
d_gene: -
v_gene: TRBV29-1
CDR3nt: TGCAGCGTTTTTAAGGGTACAGGCAACTATGGCTACACCTTC
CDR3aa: CSVFKGTGNYGYTF

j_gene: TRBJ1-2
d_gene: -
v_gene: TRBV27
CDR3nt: TGTGCCAGCACTAAGCGGGGGGAGAAAAATGGCTACACCTTC
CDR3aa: CASTKRGEKNGYTF

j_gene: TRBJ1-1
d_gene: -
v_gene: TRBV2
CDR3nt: TGTGCCAGCGAACAGCCAGGGATCATGAACACTGAAGCTTTCTTT
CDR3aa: CASEQPGIMNTEAFF

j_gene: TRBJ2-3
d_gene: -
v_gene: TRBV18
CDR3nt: TGTGCCAGCTCACCCCGGACAGCCTCAGATACGCAGTATTTT
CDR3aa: CASSPRTASDTQYF

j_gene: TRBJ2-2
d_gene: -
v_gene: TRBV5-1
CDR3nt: TGCGCCAGCAGCCGGGAGAGGGTGAGCACCGGGGAGCTGTTTTTT
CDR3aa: CASSRERVSTGELFF

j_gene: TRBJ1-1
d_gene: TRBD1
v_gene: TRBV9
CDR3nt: TGTGCCAGCAGCGTCCGGGACAGGGTTCCCACCACGGCTTTCTTT
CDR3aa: CASSVRDRVPTTAFF

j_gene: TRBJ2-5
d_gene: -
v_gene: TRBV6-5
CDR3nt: TGTGCCAGCAGTTCGAGGGAGCAAGAGACCCAGTACTTC
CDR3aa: CASSSREQETQYF

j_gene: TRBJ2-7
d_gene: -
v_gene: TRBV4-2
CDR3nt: TGTGCCAGCAGCCAGGAGAGGGGGGGAGCCTACGAGCAGTACTTC
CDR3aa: CASSQERGGAYEQYF

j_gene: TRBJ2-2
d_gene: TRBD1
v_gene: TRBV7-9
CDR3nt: TGTGCCAGCAGCTTAGAGACAGGGCTCACCGGGGAGCTGTTTTTT
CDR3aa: CASSLETGLTGELFF

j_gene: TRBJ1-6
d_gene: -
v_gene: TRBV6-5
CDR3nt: TGTGCCAGCAGTTTAGAGGGAAGAAGTTCAAATTCACCCCTCCACTTT
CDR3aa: CASSLEGRSSNSPLHF

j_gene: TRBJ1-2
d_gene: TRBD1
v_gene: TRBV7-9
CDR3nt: TGTGCCAGCAGCTTAGAGCAGGGGGTAAACTATGGCTACACCTTC
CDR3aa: CASSLEQGVNYGYTF